One sample yielded the 9 T cell receptor beta chains listed below, sequenced in a study of T cell repertoires in cytomegalovirus infection. What these receptors recognize is not known. MiXCR was run by TCRdb on the reads, yielding one entry per CDR3 protein. The sample has about 37,000 distinct CDR3 sequences; around half are singletons. The source was CD8+ T cells from cultured PBMCs, collected from culture after CMV antigen stimulation. The origin of the receptors is a human donor in good health (CMV status not recorded). Some clones in this sample may be carry-over from other donors' samples.

The chain carries TRBV6-6 and TRBJ1-2; D gene uncertain. V lost 0 bases, J lost 4 bases, and 9 bases lay in between. The germline CDR1 and CDR2 sequences are MNHNY and SVGAGI (reference sequence). CDR3 length: 14 amino acids. As DNA, the CDR3 is TGTGCCAGCAGTTACTCTGAGGGAGCCTATGGCTACACCTTC. It specifies CASSYSEGAYGYTF.

The V and J genes are TRBV20-1 and TRBJ2-3; 14 nucleotides agree with TRBD2. The CDR3 runs to 17 residues. V gave up 2 bases and J gave up 4 bases; unmatched junction bases: 8. Germline assignment: CDR1 DFQATT and CDR2 SNEGSKA (reference sequence). The CDR3: CSARPYVTSGRADTQYF. The CDR3 bases are TGCAGTGCTAGACCCTACGTGACTAGCGGGAGGGCAGATACGCAGTATTTT.

The chain links TRBV7-2 to TRBJ2-7, with TRBD1 matching over 11 bases. Trimming at V came to 5 bases and at J to 6 bases, leaving 6 bases not matched to a gene. CDR1 and CDR2 (germline): SGHTA, FQGNSA. CDR3 length: 14 residues. The CDR3 loop reads CASSGQGAAAEQYF. The CDR3 DNA is TGTGCCAGCAGCGGACAGGGGGCCGCCGCCGAGCAGTACTTC.

This clonotype was counted between two and nine times. The chain couples TRBV4-1 to TRBJ2-6; D is ambiguous. The CDR3 loop spans 14 amino acids. Germline V gives CDR1 MGHRA, CDR2 YSYEKL. The V end lost 4 bases, the J end lost 4 bases, and 8 bases lay between the germline ends. Written as DNA, the CDR3 is TGCGCCAGCAGCCCTCGTACAGGGGCCAACGTCCTGACTTTC. Encoded protein: CASSPRTGANVLTF.

This chain connects TRBV6-2 or TRBV6-3 to TRBJ2-7; the match to TRBD1 covers 10 bases. Trimming at V came to 5 bases and at J to 13 bases, leaving 5 bases not matched to a gene. Germline V gene lookup returns CDR1 MNHEY and CDR2 SVGEGT. The CDR3 has 11 residues. The CDR3 sequence: CASSPGTGEYF. The CDR3 DNA is TGTGCCAGCAGTCCAGGGACAGGGGAATACTTC.

The chain carries TRBV19 and TRBJ1-1; D is undetermined. With 4 bases removed from V and 4 bases from J, the gap between germline ends came to 10 bases. The CDR3 is 13 residues long. The germline gives CDR1 LNHDA, CDR2 SQIVND (reference sequence). CDR3 nucleotides: TGTGCCAGTAGTAGGGCGGAGTCCACTGAAGCTTTCTTT. Translated, it gives CASSRAESTEAFF.

The V call is TRBV7-6, the J call TRBJ2-2; D may be TRBD2 (6 bases). Trimming removed 0 bases from V and 5 bases from J, with 10 bases in between. CDR3 length equals 15 residues. CDR1 is SGHVS and CDR2 is FNYEAQ in the germline V gene. The CDR3 DNA reads as TGTGCCAGCAGCTTAGCGGAGGGAAGGACCGGGGAGCTGTTTTTT. Protein: CASSLAEGRTGELFF.

This clonotype was detected only a few times. The rearrangement joins TRBV27 to TRBJ2-1, with D possibly being TRBD2 (5 bases). The V gene lost 5 bases and the J gene lost 1 base, with 18 bases spanning the gap. This CDR3 region has 17 residues. Germline V gene sequence: CDR1 MNHEY, CDR2 SMNVEV (reference sequence). CDR3 residues: CASSPPQWESSYNEQFF. The CDR3 DNA reads as TGTGCCAGCAGTCCCCCCCAGTGGGAGTCTTCCTACAATGAGCAGTTCTTC.

This clonotype was found a few times. The rearrangement links TRBV10-3 to TRBJ1-5; D may be TRBD1 (6 bases). This CDR3 has 13 residues. CDR1 is ENHRY, CDR2 SYGVKD, per germline. V lost 5 bases and J lost 2, with 7 bases in between. The CDR3: CAISSGGNQPQHF. CDR3 sequence (DNA): TGTGCCATCAGTTCAGGGGGCAATCAGCCCCAGCATTTT.